Presented here are 22 T cell receptor beta chains from one specimen sequenced in a study of CD8+ T cells in alopecia areata. cDNA reverse transcribed from extracted RNA served as the sequencing template. The repertoire was sequenced with immunoSEQ multiplex PCR; TCRdb's copy has only in-frame clones and lacks some. The data contain about 120,000 clones, about 50% of them singletons. Treatment here: oral pan-JAK inhibitor, 5-10 mg twice daily. Sequences were derived from CD4+ T cells sorted from blood, sampled at week 4, from a patient treated with tofacitinib. These receptors were taken from a human donor with alopecia areata.

In its sample, this clone was seen a few times. The chain combines TRBV5-1 with TRBJ1-2; TRBD1 is a possible D gene (6 bases). The germline CDR1 and CDR2 sequences are SGHRS and YFSETQ. The V end lost 3 bases, the J end lost 7 bases, and 19 bases lay between the germline ends. CDR3 size: 15 residues. As DNA, the CDR3 is TGCGCCAGCAGCTCATCGACAGGCCGGTTTCGTGGCTACACCTTC. This encodes CASSSSTGRFRGYTF. Complete variable domain (other parts from reference TRBV5-1 and TRBJ1-2): KAGVTQTPRYLIKTRGQQVTLSCSPISGHRSVSWYQQTPGQGLQFLFEYFSETQRNKGNFPGRFSGRQFSNSRSEMNVSTLELGDSALYLCASSSSTGRFRGYTFGSGTRLTVV.

CDR3 nucleotide sequence: TGTGCCTGGAGTGGACTAGGATACAATGAGCAGTTCTTC. Protein sequence: CAWSGLGYNEQFF. The chain couples TRBV30 to TRBJ2-1, with a weak D call TRBD2 (6 bases). V lost 1 base and J 4 bases, leaving 8 bases between the germline ends. This CDR3 is 13 amino acids long. Germline CDR1 and CDR2: GTSNPN and SVGIG (reference sequence).

This clone was counted only a few times. The CDR3 is CASSQDRGRYTGELFF. The CDR3 DNA is TGTGCCAGCAGCCAAGATCGGGGGAGATACACCGGGGAGCTGTTTTTT. The rearrangement uses TRBV14 and TRBJ2-2, with a tentative D call TRBD2 (6 bases). Trimming cost V 0 bases and J 3 bases, with 11 bases left between them. The length of the CDR3 is 16 residues. Germline CDR1 is SGHDN and CDR2 is FVKESK.

This clone was seen a handful of times. The chain carries TRBV29-1 and TRBJ2-7; unclear D gene. Germline assignment: CDR1 SQVTM and CDR2 ANQGSEA. V was clipped by 3 bases and J by 13 bases, with 16 bases between them. This CDR3 contains 11 residues. The CDR3 loop reads CSVESVGQRYF. As DNA, the CDR3 is TGCAGCGTTGAGTCGGTCGGCCAGCGCTACTTC.

Of note for this clone: Other DNA sequences within the sample encode an identical CDR3. The chain joins TRBV30 to TRBJ2-3; D is perhaps TRBD2 (5 bases). The V end was cut by 1 base, the J end by 5 bases, with 7 bases between. Germline CDR1 GTSNPN, CDR2 SVGIG (reference sequence). The CDR3 totals 12 residues. This CDR3 reads CAWSAGLDTQYF. In DNA form, the CDR3 reads TGTGCCTGGAGTGCCGGACTAGATACGCAGTATTTT.

J is TRBJ1-4 and V is TRBV23-1; D is unclear. TRBV23-1 is an ORF for which the function is uncertain. Trimming stripped 7 bases from V and 14 bases from J, with 32 bases between. The CDR3 has 17 amino acids. The CDR3 DNA reads TGCGCCAGCACCCCACTGACCTCACTGTATCTAATGAAAAGTCTGTTTTTT. Protein sequence: CASTPLTSLYLMKSLFF.

This clone was seen a handful of times. The identical CDR3 is also encoded by other nucleotide sequences in the sample. The CDR3 DNA reads as TGTGCCTGGAGTACAGGGTATGGCTACACCTTC. Its protein is CAWSTGYGYTF. The V and J genes are TRBV30 and TRBJ1-2; D may be TRBD1 (6 bases). Deletions cut 2 bases from V and 5 bases from J, with 6 bases between. Germline CDR1 GTSNPN, CDR2 SVGIG (reference sequence). This CDR3 has 11 residues.

The gene calls are TRBV29-1 and TRBJ1-5; the D gene is possibly TRBD1 (6 bases). V lost 8 bases, J lost 3 bases, and 20 bases lay in between. CDR3 length: 15 residues. Germline V gives CDR1 SQVTM, CDR2 ANQGSEA. The CDR3 loop reads CSTRETWDTNQPQHF. The CDR3 nucleotides are TGCAGCACTCGGGAGACTTGGGACACCAATCAGCCCCAGCATTTT.

The J gene is TRBJ1-5, the V gene TRBV2; no clear D. The CDR3 spans 15 residues. Germline CDR1 and CDR2: SNHLY and FYNNEI. Trimming pared 2 bases from V and 3 bases from J, leaving 11 bases between. The CDR3 region is CASSEMWGSNQPQHF. The CDR3 DNA is TGTGCCAGCAGTGAAATGTGGGGTTCCAATCAGCCCCAGCATTTT.

The rearrangement uses TRBV30 and TRBJ1-4, with a possible D match to TRBD1 (6 bases). V was trimmed by 5 bases and J by 10 bases, leaving 14 bases between them. The CDR3 runs 12 residues. Germline loops: CDR1 GTSNPN, CDR2 SVGIG (reference sequence). The CDR3 bases are TGTGCCTGGTCACAGGGTGGGGGAAAACTGTTTTTT. Translated, it gives CAWSQGGGKLFF.

This clone was seen a few times. The CDR3 spells CSVRQGYMNTEAFF. DNA for the CDR3: TGCAGCGTTCGACAGGGATACATGAACACTGAAGCTTTCTTT. This rearrangement joins TRBV29-1 to TRBJ1-1, with 7 bases matching TRBD1. V shed 5 bases, J shed 0 bases, and the junction held 6 bases outside the gene matches. The CDR3 sequence is 14 residues long. Germline V gene sequence: CDR1 SQVTM, CDR2 ANQGSEA.

The gene calls are TRBV29-1 and TRBJ2-3, with D perhaps assigned TRBD1 or TRBD2 (5 bases each). CDR3 length equals 16 residues. Germline-derived CDR1 and CDR2 are SQVTM and ANQGSEA. With 1 base removed from V and 1 base from J, the gap between germline ends came to 15 bases. CDR3 bases: TGCAGCGTTGAAGGTCCCCGGGGCTGGGGCACAGATACGCAGTATTTT. This codes for CSVEGPRGWGTDTQYF.

In this sample, this clone turned up once. The rearrangement joins TRBV25-1 to TRBJ1-2; D ambiguous. Germline lookup yields CDR1 MGHDK and CDR2 SYGVNS. Trimming removed 2 bases from V and 8 bases from J, with 15 bases in between. This CDR3 has 14 amino acids. CDR3 sequence reads: CASSERWESRGYTF. The CDR3 nucleotides read TGTGCCAGCAGTGAACGGTGGGAATCTCGCGGCTACACCTTC.

This clone turned up a few times. This chain connects TRBV7-6 to TRBJ1-3, with a possible D match to TRBD1 (5 bases). Per germline, CDR1 SGHVS and CDR2 FNYEAQ. The CDR3 covers 14 residues. Trimming took 8 bases from V and 1 from J, leaving 12 bases between them. This CDR3 is CASASWGSGNTIYF. DNA for the CDR3: TGTGCCAGCGCTTCATGGGGGTCTGGAAACACCATATATTTT.

The CDR3 sequence: CASSLGSSYNEQFF. For the CDR3, the DNA is TGCGCCAGCAGCTTGGGGAGCTCCTACAATGAGCAGTTCTTC. V gene TRBV5-1 combines with J gene TRBJ2-1; the D is unclear. Germline assignment: CDR1 SGHRS and CDR2 YFSETQ. There are 14 residues in the CDR3. Trimming took off 0 bases at V and 0 bases at J, with 4 bases between the two ends.

The V gene is TRBV29-1, the J gene TRBJ2-3; the D is unclear. The germline gives CDR1 SQVTM, CDR2 ANQGSEA. The CDR3 loop spans 12 amino acids. With 4 bases removed from V and 5 bases from J, the gap between germline ends came to 10 bases. Written as DNA, the CDR3 is TGCAGCGTTGTTCTAGTTAGAGATACGCAGTATTTT. Translation: CSVVLVRDTQYF.

This sequence joins TRBV20-1 and TRBJ1-1; no reliable D call. CDR3 size: 11 residues. Trimming removed 3 bases at V and 10 bases at J, with 12 bases between. CDR1 and CDR2 from the germline V gene are DFQATT and SNEGSKA (reference sequence). This CDR3 is CSASATVGAFF. For the CDR3, the DNA is TGCAGTGCTAGTGCTACCGTAGGAGCTTTCTTT.

The V call is TRBV9, the J call TRBJ2-5; D is unresolved. Trimming left V 4 bases short and J 2 bases short, with 12 bases between. Germline V gene sequence: CDR1 SGDLS, CDR2 YYNGEE. This CDR3 contains 14 residues. The CDR3 region is CASSPTGSQETQYF. The CDR3 DNA is TGTGCCAGCAGCCCTACCGGGTCTCAAGAGACCCAGTACTTC.

This clone was observed a few times. This chain uses TRBV29-1 with TRBJ1-4; 7 bases match TRBD1. V was pared by 4 bases and J by 8 bases, with 7 bases of the junction left unmatched. Germline assignment: CDR1 SQVTM and CDR2 ANQGSEA. This CDR3 has 13 amino acids. CDR3 coding DNA: TGCAGCGTTGCTTGGGACAGCGGGGAAAAACTGTTTTTT. This codes for CSVAWDSGEKLFF.

CDR3 sequence (DNA): TGTGCCAGCAGTTTCCGGCAGGCGAGCTCCTATAATTCACCCCTCCACTTT. Protein sequence: CASSFRQASSYNSPLHF. The chain recombines TRBV27 with TRBJ1-6, with D hard to call. Germline V gene data show CDR1 as MNHEY and CDR2 as SMNVEV (reference sequence). V was clipped by 3 bases and J by 0 bases, with 12 bases between them. The CDR3 is 17 residues long.

This clone came up a few times. This rearrangement joins TRBV5-1 to TRBJ2-1, with 10 bases lining up with TRBD2. The germline CDR1 and CDR2 sequences are SGHRS and YFSETQ. The J segment lost 5 bases and the V segment lost 3 bases, leaving 11 bases of the junction unmatched. The CDR3 is made up of 17 amino acids. In DNA form, the CDR3 reads TGCGCCAGCAGCTCCTACTGGGTAGCGGGGGGCCACAATGAGCAGTTCTTC. It codes for CASSSYWVAGGHNEQFF.

The chain is built from TRBV30 and TRBJ1-2, with D unresolved. The ends were cut back, 2 bases at V and 8 bases at J, with 9 bases in the middle. The CDR3 runs to 11 residues. The germline V gene has CDR1 GTSNPN and CDR2 SVGIG (reference sequence). The CDR3 here is CAWSPMWGYTF. CDR3 bases: TGTGCCTGGAGTCCAATGTGGGGCTACACCTTC.